The rows below give T cell receptor beta chains drawn from one sample of a study of T cell repertoires in cytomegalovirus infection. TCRdb fed the reads into MiXCR, producing one record per CDR3 protein. The sample lists around 320,000 distinct CDR3 sequences, 8% to 10% occurring once. Material: PBMCs. These receptors were obtained from a human donor in good health (CMV status not recorded). Some clones in this sample may be carry-over from other donors' samples. Both conserved end residues are part of each CDR3. The D gene is left open where the match is weak. For some rows the clone size is stated as once, few or many, or as a class when expanded; others skip it.

v_gene	d_gene	j_gene	abundance	CDR3nt	CDR3aa
TRBV28	TRBD2	TRBJ2-1	few	TGTGCCAGCAGCCGATTGGCCAGGACTAGCGGAAACAATGAGCAGTTCTTC	CASSRLARTSGNNEQFF
TRBV7-9	TRBD2	TRBJ2-7	many	TGTGCCAGCAGCTTCCTTAGCGGGAGCGGCTACGAGCAGTACTTC	CASSFLSGSGYEQYF
TRBV11-3	-	TRBJ2-5	few	TGTGCCAGCAGCTTAACACAGTTGGAGACCCAGTACTTC	CASSLTQLETQYF
TRBV7-2	-	TRBJ2-7	many	TGTGCCAGCAGTTCCCAAGCGGGTAACTACGAGCAGTACTTC	CASSSQAGNYEQYF
TRBV12-3/TRBV12-4	-	TRBJ2-4	many	TGTGCCAGCAGTTTCGGGCAGGTGCAAAACATTCAGTACTTC	CASSFGQVQNIQYF
TRBV7-9	-	TRBJ1-2	many	TGTGCCAGCAGCTTAGTAGGCAGGCGTGGCTACACCTTC	CASSLVGRRGYTF
TRBV7-6	TRBD2	TRBJ2-5	many	TGTGCCAGCAGCGCGACTAGCGGGAGGAAAGAGACCCAGTACTTC	CASSATSGRKETQYF
TRBV6-5	-	TRBJ2-5	few	TGTGCCAGCAGTTACTCGGGAAGGGCAAGGGGGGAGACCCAGTACTTC	CASSYSGRARGETQYF
TRBV7-2	TRBD2	TRBJ2-1	few	TGTGCCAGCAGTCGCTGGCCGGGACTAGCGGCCTACAATGAGCAGTTCTTC	CASSRWPGLAAYNEQFF
TRBV4-2	TRBD2	TRBJ2-1	few	TGTGCCAGCAGCCAAGGGGGAGGGTACAATGAGCAGTTCTTC	CASSQGGGYNEQFF
TRBV7-2	-	TRBJ2-1	many	TGTGCCAGCAGCTCCAGGGGTTATGAGCAGTTCTTC	CASSSRGYEQFF
TRBV18	TRBD1	TRBJ2-7	few	TGTGCCAGCTCACCACCGGGACAGAGGACCTACGAGCAGTACTTC	CASSPPGQRTYEQYF
TRBV5-4	TRBD1	TRBJ2-7	-	TGTGCCAGCAAGGGGGACAGGGATGGTTACGAGCAGTACTTC	CASKGDRDGYEQYF
TRBV28	-	TRBJ1-5	few	TGTGCCAGCCGAGGGGTAGATTATAGCAATCAGCCCCAGCATTTT	CASRGVDYSNQPQHF
TRBV6-5	-	TRBJ1-1	-	TGTGCCAGCAGAATCTTGGGGGTATCGAGGGACACTGAAGCTTTCTTT	CASRILGVSRDTEAFF
TRBV20-1	-	TRBJ2-7	many	TGCAGTGCTAGGGACAGGCAGGGGAGGGCCGAGCAGTACTTC	CSARDRQGRAEQYF
TRBV7-2	-	TRBJ1-2	-	TGTGCCAGCAGCTCTGTACCCCGGCGCGGCTACACCTTC	CASSSVPRRGYTF
TRBV20-1	-	TRBJ2-7	few	TGCAGTGCTCCCCCCGTTAGACAGGCGGAGCAGTACTTC	CSAPPVRQAEQYF
TRBV6-6	-	TRBJ2-2	few	TGTGCCAGCAGTTACTCGAATAGAAACACCGGGGAGCTGTTTTTT	CASSYSNRNTGELFF
TRBV6-1	-	TRBJ2-7	many	TGTGCCAGCAGTGAAAACAGGCGACCCTACGAGCAGTACTTC	CASSENRRPYEQYF
TRBV18	TRBD1	TRBJ2-2	-	TGTGCCAGCTCACCAGGACAGGGGGCGTTGACCGGGGAGCTGTTTTTT	CASSPGQGALTGELFF
TRBV28	-	TRBJ1-5	few	TGTGCCAGCAGTTCCACAGGTGGCAATCAGCCCCAGCATTTT	CASSSTGGNQPQHF
TRBV6-6	TRBD2	TRBJ2-3	-	TGTGCCAGCAGGGACTTGACTAGCGGGGGACCAGATACGCAGTATTTT	CASRDLTSGGPDTQYF
TRBV4-1	-	TRBJ2-7	many	TGCGCCAGCAGCCTCCCCAACAGCTACGAGCAGTACTTC	CASSLPNSYEQYF
TRBV28	-	TRBJ1-1	-	TGTGCCAGCACCGTCGGGACCCACCCGAGTCTGAACACTGAAGCTTTCTTT	CASTVGTHPSLNTEAFF
TRBV2	-	TRBJ1-5	few	TGTGCCAGTAAGGACAGTTATAGCAATCAGCCCCAGCATTTT	CASKDSYSNQPQHF
TRBV7-2	TRBD2	TRBJ2-7	few	TGTGCCAGCAGCTTGACTAGCGGGGTCCCCTACGAGCAGTACTTC	CASSLTSGVPYEQYF
TRBV7-9	TRBD1	TRBJ2-2	many	TGTGCCAGCAGCCCAGACAGGGCGCCGAACACCGGGGAGCTGTTTTTT	CASSPDRAPNTGELFF
TRBV20-1	TRBD2	TRBJ2-5	many	TGCAGTGCTCCTAGGCGAGCGGGATTCCAAGAGACCCAGTACTTC	CSAPRRAGFQETQYF
TRBV7-8	TRBD1	TRBJ1-1	many	TGTGCCAGCAGCCCACGACAGGGAAGGATGGGCACTGAAGCTTTCTTT	CASSPRQGRMGTEAFF
TRBV20-1	TRBD1	TRBJ1-2	few	TGCAGTGCTTTACTCCGCCGACAGGGATATGGCTACACCTTC	CSALLRRQGYGYTF
TRBV2	-	TRBJ2-7	many	TGTGCCAGCAGTGAAAGGAGTACCACTCCCTACGAGCAGTACTTC	CASSERSTTPYEQYF
TRBV7-9	-	TRBJ1-1	many	TGTGCCAGCAGCACCGGACACAACGCGGGGGACACTGAAGCTTTCTTT	CASSTGHNAGDTEAFF
TRBV19	TRBD2	TRBJ2-1	few	TGTGCCAGTAGTGTCCCTCTAGCGGGAGGGGGCAATGAGCAGTTCTTC	CASSVPLAGGGNEQFF
TRBV7-2	TRBD1	TRBJ1-6	many	TGTGCCAGCAGCATTCGGACAGGGGGTTTACATTATTCACCCCTCCACTTT	CASSIRTGGLHYSPLHF
TRBV7-2	-	TRBJ2-4	many	TGTGCCAGCAGCCGAAACCCAGGGGACATTCAGTACTTC	CASSRNPGDIQYF
TRBV5-1	-	TRBJ2-5	-	TGCGCCAGCAGCTTTGGAGGTCTAACTCCCGCGTTTGAGACCCAGTACTTC	CASSFGGLTPAFETQYF
TRBV14	-	TRBJ1-5	-	TGTGCCAGCAGCAAGGGGTACAATCAGCCCCAGCATTTT	CASSKGYNQPQHF
TRBV10-3	-	TRBJ2-7	many	TGTGCCATCAGTGTAGTGGGACTCAAACAGGCTGCCTACGAGCAGTACTTC	CAISVVGLKQAAYEQYF
TRBV7-2	-	TRBJ2-3	many	TGTGCCAGCAGCTTAGACGGTTCCACAGATACGCAGTATTTT	CASSLDGSTDTQYF
TRBV20-1	-	TRBJ2-7	-	TGCAGTGCTGGACTCTACGAGCAGTACTTC	CSAGLYEQYF
TRBV6-6	-	TRBJ1-1	many	TGTGCCAGCAGTTACGTGGGAGGTGTAATGAACACTGAAGCTTTCTTT	CASSYVGGVMNTEAFF
TRBV7-3	TRBD2	TRBJ2-3	few	TGTGCCAGCAGTTACGCTGGACTAGCAACGCAGTATTTT	CASSYAGLATQYF